This T cell receptor (beta chain) was captured in a study of blood T cells in healthy people across ages. Overall study results and limits: Reliance upon unsorted PBMCs precluded definitive naive versus antigen-experienced comparison. Roughly linear age-related decline in beta diversity appeared, significant by age 40. Possibly confounding the expanded clonotype changes was the fact that donor CMV status was unknown.

The use of a sample-barcoded 5' primer and a J-beta primer mix characterized a second PCR of roughly 6 to 12 cycles. TCRdb fed the 5' RACE reads into MiXCR, producing one record per CDR3 protein. Of around 900,000 distinct CDR3 sequences in the sample, roughly 50% were seen once. The V gene lost 6 bases and the J gene lost 3 bases, with 12 bases spanning the gap. The CDR3 has 14 residues. Germline V gives CDR1 LGHDT, CDR2 YNNKEL (reference sequence). There were at least 5 micrograms of total RNA extracted from every sample. This clonotype was seen at least ten times. Its specificity is unknown. The clonotype was recovered from a woman aged 60-75 years in good health. Sequenced sample: blood. The chain carries TRBV3-1 and TRBJ2-1; D ambiguous. CDR3 coding DNA: TGTGCCAGCAGGCTCAAAGGGCTCTACAATGAGCAGTTCTTC. Its protein is CASRLKGLYNEQFF.